Listed here is a single TCR beta chain. The ends lost 0 bases at V and 3 bases at J; junction bases unmatched: 4. Germline loops: CDR1 SNHLY, CDR2 FYNNEI. CDR3 length: 16 amino acids. Only in-frame clones appear in the TCRdb table, and some are missing; sequencing was by immunoSEQ multiplex PCR. The sample includes about 150,000 clones, approximately 85% of them seen just once. The data belong to a study of blood T cell repertoires in COVID-19. Sequencing was performed on peripheral blood. The origin of this receptor is a man between 60 and 75 years old with COVID-19, enrolled during active disease. The chain links TRBV2 to TRBJ1-3, with 8 bases that match TRBD1. The CDR3 reads CASSEAGTGGGNTIYF. In DNA, the CDR3 is TGTGCCAGCAGTGAAGCGGGCACAGGGGGTGGAAACACCATATATTTT.